This TCR beta chain appears in the sequencing data of a study of vaccination and CD4 T cells after COVID-19. Looking at the study overall: Blood was drawn a median around 70 days post second dose, range 14 to 241.

Comment on this clonotype: The antigen remains undetermined.

Documented treatment: roughly ten-day PBMC culture with coronavirus spike peptide pools or control peptides (ViraFEST assay). Expansion of antigen-specific T cells with peptide pools by ViraFEST preceded sequencing of TCRs. The authors cultured two million PBMCs per well with roughly 10 IU/ml IL-2 and about 10 ug/ml peptide pools. The study sequenced cultured CD4+ T cell DNA using the Oncomine TCR Beta short-read assay. TCRdb called the PCR reads again in MiXCR, with one record for every CDR3 protein. The sample carries 2,700 or so distinct CDR3 sequences, around 30% recorded once. Germline V gives CDR1 DFQATT, CDR2 SNEGSKA (reference sequence). The V end lost 5 bases, the J end lost 4 bases, and 17 bases lay between the germline ends. CDR3 length: 14 residues.

The source is a human donor who had recovered from COVID-19. This specimen was CD4+ T cells from blood, cultured in vitro, taken after SARS-CoV-2 vaccination. The V and J genes are TRBV20-1 and TRBJ1-1, with no clear D. The CDR3 bases are TGCAGTGCTTCTCCCCCTGACATTTCCACTGAAGCTTTCTTT. It specifies CSASPPDISTEAFF.